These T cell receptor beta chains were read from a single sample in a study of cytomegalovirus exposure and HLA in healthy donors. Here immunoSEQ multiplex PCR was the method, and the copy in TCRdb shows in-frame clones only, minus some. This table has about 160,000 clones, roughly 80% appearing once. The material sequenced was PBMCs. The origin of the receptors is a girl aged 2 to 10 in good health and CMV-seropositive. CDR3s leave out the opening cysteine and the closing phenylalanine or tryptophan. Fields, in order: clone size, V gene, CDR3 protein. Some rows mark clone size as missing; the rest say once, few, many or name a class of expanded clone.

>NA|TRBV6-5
ASSARTSGSFEQY
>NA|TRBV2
ASSPSIRSNYGYT
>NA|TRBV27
ARVVVPGGYGYT
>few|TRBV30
AWNPGTSYEQY
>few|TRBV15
ATSSSTGASPLH
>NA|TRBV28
ASSFAQGPGELF
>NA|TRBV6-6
ASSSGNTEAF
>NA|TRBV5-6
ASSLIAGLNTGELF
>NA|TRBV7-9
ASSRGQGHSPLH
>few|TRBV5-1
ASSLGGEETQY
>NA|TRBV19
ASSPWTSGRRNGELF
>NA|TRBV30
AWSVGDEQF
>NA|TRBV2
ASDGLAGNEQF
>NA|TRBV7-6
ASSFPGGGINNEQF
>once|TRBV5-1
ASSSGQGNTEAF
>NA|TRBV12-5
ASGLGRERETQY
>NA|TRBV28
ASGLAGASYNEQF
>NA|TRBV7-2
ASSFNRYPGNTIY
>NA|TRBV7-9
ASSFQSGRGGSYNEQF
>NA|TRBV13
ARLTRAVCFYEQY
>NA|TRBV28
ASSFGTGRRRGYGYT
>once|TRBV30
AWIPTATEAF
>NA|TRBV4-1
ASSQARRGLAYSYNEQF
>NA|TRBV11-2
ASSLEETNGEKLF
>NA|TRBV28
ASSTPGLAFTGELF
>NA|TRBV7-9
ASSPSGWEQF
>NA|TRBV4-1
ASSQEGGQETQY
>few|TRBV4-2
ASSQKGTGELF
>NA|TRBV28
ASRTGNYGYT
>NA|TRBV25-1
ASSWTGGYEQY